These 12 T cell receptor beta chains were all obtained from the same sample, sequenced in a study of blood T cell repertoires in COVID-19. Clones were sequenced by immunoSEQ multiplex PCR, and TCRdb holds only the in-frame ones, with some missing. The sample has 97,000 or so clones, around 90% seen once. The source material was peripheral blood. Every receptor here comes from a woman in her forties or fifties with COVID-19, enrolled during active disease.

The chain joins TRBV30 to TRBJ1-2; a weak D match, TRBD1 (5 bases). The CDR3 runs to 14 residues. V was clipped by 2 bases and J by 7 bases, with 17 bases between them. Germline CDR1 and CDR2: GTSNPN and SVGIG (reference sequence). The CDR3 loop is CAWSLGIRVSGYTF. DNA of the CDR3: TGTGCCTGGAGTTTGGGTATCAGGGTTAGTGGCTACACCTTC.

The chain is built from TRBV2 and TRBJ1-4; possible D gene TRBD1, 5 bases. Germline V gives CDR1 SNHLY, CDR2 FYNNEI. V lost 6 bases and J lost 4, with 12 bases in between. The CDR3 is made up of 14 amino acids. The CDR3 bases are TGTGCCAGCAGAACAGACAGCTTTAATGAAAAACTGTTTTTT. It translates to CASRTDSFNEKLFF. The complete variable domain, with remaining parts taken from reference TRBV2 and TRBJ1-4, reads EPEVTQTPSHQVTQMGQEVILRCVPISNHLYFYWYRQILGQKVEFLVSFYNNEISEKSEIFDDQFSVERPDGSNFTLKIRSTKLEDSAMYFCASRTDSFNEKLFFGSGTQLSVL.

In its sample, this clone was seen once. The rearrangement joins TRBV29-1 to TRBJ1-1; 8 bases line up with TRBD1. CDR1 and CDR2 from the germline V gene are SQVTM and ANQGSEA. The CDR3 is 14 amino acids. V was clipped by 6 bases and J by 5 bases; unmatched bases: 11. The CDR3 protein is CSVVRQGWVTEAFF. The CDR3 bases are TGCAGCGTCGTACGACAGGGGTGGGTTACTGAAGCTTTCTTT.

The J gene is TRBJ2-7, the V gene TRBV19, with D possibly TRBD1 on 5 matching bases. The CDR3 runs 14 residues. Trimming left V 4 bases short and J 2 bases short, with 12 bases between. Germline CDR1 is LNHDA and CDR2 is SQIVND (reference sequence). Here the CDR3 DNA reads TGTGCCAGTAGTACGAACGGACAAGCCTACGAGCAGTACTTC. It yields the protein CASSTNGQAYEQYF.

The chain uses TRBV2 and TRBJ1-4; TRBD1 matches 7 bases. J gave up 4 bases and V 6 bases, and 8 bases lay outside the gene matches. Germline values: CDR1 SNHLY, CDR2 FYNNEI. CDR3 length equals 15 residues. DNA for the CDR3: TGTGCCAGCAGCCCTACGACAGGGTTTAATGAAAAACTGTTTTTT. The encoded protein is CASSPTTGFNEKLFF.

The chain is built from TRBV7-9 and TRBJ1-5, with 7 bases aligning to TRBD1. The V gene's germline CDR1 is SEHNR and CDR2 FQNEAQ (reference sequence). The ends lost 1 base at V and 7 bases at J; junction bases unmatched: 4. The length of the CDR3 is 14 residues. CDR3 nucleotide sequence: TGTGCCAGCAGCTTAGGACAGGGCGGGCAGCCCCAGCATTTT. This gives the protein CASSLGQGGQPQHF.

This chain connects TRBV7-9 to TRBJ1-1, with a tentative D call TRBD1 (6 bases). This CDR3 has 14 residues. The germline gives CDR1 SEHNR, CDR2 FQNEAQ (reference sequence). Trimming cost V 1 base and J 4 bases, with 10 bases left between them. DNA for the CDR3: TGTGCCAGCAGCTTAGATGGACAGCTCACTGAAGCTTTCTTT. This codes for CASSLDGQLTEAFF.

The rearrangement uses TRBV6-5 and TRBJ2-1; 11 positions match TRBD2. V was pared by 1 base and J by 4 bases, with 3 bases of the junction left unmatched. Germline V gene data show CDR1 as MNHEY and CDR2 as SVGAGI. The CDR3 length is 16 residues. CDR3 loop: CASSYLAGGIYNEQFF. The CDR3, as DNA: TGTGCCAGCAGTTACTTAGCGGGGGGGATTTACAATGAGCAGTTCTTC.

This clone was picked up one time. The J gene is TRBJ2-7, the V gene TRBV5-4; maybe TRBD2 (7 bases). Germline V gene lookup returns CDR1 SGHNT and CDR2 YYREEE (reference sequence). V was shortened by 4 bases and J by 6 bases, with 14 bases between the two germline ends. CDR3 length: 13 residues. CDR3: CASSREVGAEQYF. CDR3 coding DNA: TGTGCCAGCAGCCGGGAGGTGGGGGCCGAGCAGTACTTC.

This chain uses TRBV19 with TRBJ2-2; 7 positions agree with TRBD2. The CDR3 spans 16 residues. Germline CDR1 and CDR2: LNHDA and SQIVND (reference sequence). The V gene end was trimmed by 1 base and the J gene end by 1 base; junction bases not matched to a gene: 3. CDR3 residues: CASSIGSSGNTGELFF. The CDR3 DNA is TGTGCCAGTAGTATAGGGTCTAGCGGGAACACCGGGGAGCTGTTTTTT.

This clone was seen a handful of times. The chain joins TRBV4-1 to TRBJ1-5; TRBD1 agrees at 9 bases. CDR3 length: 15 residues. Germline V gives CDR1 MGHRA, CDR2 YSYEKL. The junction had 2 bases not matched to a gene; V was cut back by 1 base and J by 4 bases. CDR3 sequence reads: CASSQGGQGNQPQHF. The CDR3 DNA sequence: TGCGCCAGCAGCCAAGGAGGACAGGGGAATCAGCCCCAGCATTTT.

The chain has TRBV5-6 and TRBJ1-2; no firm D call. Trimming left V 1 base short and J 0 bases short, with 4 bases between. Germline V gene sequence: CDR1 SGHDT, CDR2 YYEEEE. The CDR3 loop spans 13 amino acids. The CDR3, as DNA: TGTGCCAGCAGCTTGACAGCTAACTATGGCTACACCTTC. It specifies CASSLTANYGYTF. The entire variable domain, with the rest obtained from reference TRBV5-6 and TRBJ1-2, is as follows: DAGVTQSPTHLIKTRGQQVTLRCSPKSGHDTVSWYQQALGQGPQFIFQYYEEEERQRGNFPDRFSGHQFPNYSSELNVNALLLGDSALYLCASSLTANYGYTFGSGTRLTVV.